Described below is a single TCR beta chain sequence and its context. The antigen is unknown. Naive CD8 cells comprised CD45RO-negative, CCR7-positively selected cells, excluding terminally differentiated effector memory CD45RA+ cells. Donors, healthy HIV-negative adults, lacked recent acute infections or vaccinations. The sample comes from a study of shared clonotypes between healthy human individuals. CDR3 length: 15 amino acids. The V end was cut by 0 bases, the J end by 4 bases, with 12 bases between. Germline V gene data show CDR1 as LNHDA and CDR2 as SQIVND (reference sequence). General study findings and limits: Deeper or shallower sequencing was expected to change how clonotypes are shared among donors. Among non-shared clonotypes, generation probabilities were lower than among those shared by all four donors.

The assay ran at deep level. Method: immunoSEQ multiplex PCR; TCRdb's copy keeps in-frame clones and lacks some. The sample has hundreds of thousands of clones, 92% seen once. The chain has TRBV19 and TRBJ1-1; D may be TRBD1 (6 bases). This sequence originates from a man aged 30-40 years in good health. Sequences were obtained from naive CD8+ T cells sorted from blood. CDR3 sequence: CASSIDGGLGTEAFF. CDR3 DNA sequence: TGTGCCAGTAGTATAGATGGGGGGCTGGGCACTGAAGCTTTCTTT.